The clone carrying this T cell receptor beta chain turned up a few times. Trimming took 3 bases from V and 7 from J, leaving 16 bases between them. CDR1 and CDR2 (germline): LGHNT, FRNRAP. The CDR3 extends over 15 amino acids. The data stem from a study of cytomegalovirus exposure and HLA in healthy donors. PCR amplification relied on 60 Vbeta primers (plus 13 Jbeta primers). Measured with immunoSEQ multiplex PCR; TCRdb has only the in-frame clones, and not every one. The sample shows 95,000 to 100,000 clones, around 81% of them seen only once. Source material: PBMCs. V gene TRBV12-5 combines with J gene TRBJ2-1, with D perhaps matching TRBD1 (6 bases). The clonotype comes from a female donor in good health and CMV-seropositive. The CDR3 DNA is TGTGCTAGTGGTTTATGGCAGGGGATTATTAATGAGCAGTTCTTC. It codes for CASGLWQGIINEQFF. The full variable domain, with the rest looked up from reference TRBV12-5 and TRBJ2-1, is DARVTQTPRHKVTEMGQEVTMRCQPILGHNTVFWYRQTMMQGLELLAYFRNRAPLDDSGMPKDRFSAEMPDATLATLKIQPSEPRDSAVYFCASGLWQGIINEQFFGPGTRLTVL.